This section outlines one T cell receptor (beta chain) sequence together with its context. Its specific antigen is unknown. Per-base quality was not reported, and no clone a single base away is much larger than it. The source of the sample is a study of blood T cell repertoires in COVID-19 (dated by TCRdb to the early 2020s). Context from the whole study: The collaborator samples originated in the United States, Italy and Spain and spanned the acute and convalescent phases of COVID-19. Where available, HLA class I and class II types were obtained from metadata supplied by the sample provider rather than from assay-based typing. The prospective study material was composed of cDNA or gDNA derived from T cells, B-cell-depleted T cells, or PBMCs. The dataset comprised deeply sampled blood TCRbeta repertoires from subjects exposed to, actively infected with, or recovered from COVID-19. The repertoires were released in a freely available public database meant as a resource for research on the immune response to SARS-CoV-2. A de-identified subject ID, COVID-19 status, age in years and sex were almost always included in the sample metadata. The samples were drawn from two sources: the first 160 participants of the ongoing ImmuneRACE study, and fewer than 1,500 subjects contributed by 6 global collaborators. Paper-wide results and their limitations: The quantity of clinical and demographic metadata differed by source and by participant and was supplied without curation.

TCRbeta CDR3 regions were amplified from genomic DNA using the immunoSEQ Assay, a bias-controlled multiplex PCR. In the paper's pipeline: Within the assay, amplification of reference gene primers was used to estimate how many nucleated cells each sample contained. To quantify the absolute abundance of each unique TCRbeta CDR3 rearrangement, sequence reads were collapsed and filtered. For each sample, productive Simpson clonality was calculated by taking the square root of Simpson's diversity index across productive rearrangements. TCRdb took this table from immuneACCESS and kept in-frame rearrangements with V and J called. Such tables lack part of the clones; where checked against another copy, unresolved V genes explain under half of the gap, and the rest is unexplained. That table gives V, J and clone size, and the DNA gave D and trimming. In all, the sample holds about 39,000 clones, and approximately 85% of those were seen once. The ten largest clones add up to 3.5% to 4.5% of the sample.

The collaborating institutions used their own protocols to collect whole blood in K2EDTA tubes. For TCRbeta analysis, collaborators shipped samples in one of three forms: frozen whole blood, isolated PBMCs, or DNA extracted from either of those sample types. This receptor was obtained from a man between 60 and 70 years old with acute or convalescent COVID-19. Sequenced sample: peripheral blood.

The bases are TGTGCCAGCAGGGGACATGGGGGCTCTGAAGCTTTCTTT. Translated, this gives CASRGHGGSEAFF. The V and J segments used are TRBV28 and TRBJ1-1; the D gene is perhaps TRBD1, from 6 matching bases. Reading from cysteine to phenylalanine, the CDR3 counts 13 amino acids. The entry retains the CDR3 DNA only, 39 bases that are in frame from base 1. Taken from the germline V gene, the CDR1 and CDR2 loops are MDHEN and SYDVKM. V is shortened by 6 bases, J by 6 bases, and the region joining them spans 14 bases. When the CDR3 is completed using the reference TRBV28 and TRBJ1-1 genes on either side, the full variable domain is DVKVTQSSRYLVKRTGEKVFLECVQDMDHENMFWYRQDPGLGLRLIYFSYDVKMKEKGDIPEGYSVSREKKERFSLILESASTNQTSMYLCASRGHGGSEAFFGQGTRLTVV.